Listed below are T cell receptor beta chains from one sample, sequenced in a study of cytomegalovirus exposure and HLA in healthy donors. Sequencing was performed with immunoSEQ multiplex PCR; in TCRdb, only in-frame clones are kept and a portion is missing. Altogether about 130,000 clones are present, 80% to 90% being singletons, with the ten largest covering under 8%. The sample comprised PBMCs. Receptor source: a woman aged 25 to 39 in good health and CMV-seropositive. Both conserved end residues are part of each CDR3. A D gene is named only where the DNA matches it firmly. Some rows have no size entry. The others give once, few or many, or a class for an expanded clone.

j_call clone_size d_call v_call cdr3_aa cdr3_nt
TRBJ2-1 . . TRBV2 CASKEGGASYNEQFF TGTGCCAGCAAAGAAGGGGGGGCCTCCTACAATGAGCAGTTCTTC
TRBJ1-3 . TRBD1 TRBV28 CASSSPTTGGGTIYF TGTGCCAGCAGTTCGCCAACGACAGGGGGCGGCACCATATATTTT
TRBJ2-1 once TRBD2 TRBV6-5 CASSPLAGSYNEQFF TGTGCCAGCAGTCCCCTAGCGGGTTCCTACAATGAGCAGTTCTTC
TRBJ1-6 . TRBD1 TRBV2 CASSSWTGERILHF TGTGCCAGCAGTTCCTGGACAGGGGAGAGGATCCTCCACTTT
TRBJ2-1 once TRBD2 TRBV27 CASRLALAGAYEQFF TGTGCCAGCAGGCTCGCGCTAGCGGGAGCTTATGAGCAGTTCTTC
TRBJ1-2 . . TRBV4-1 CASSQEAVLYGYTF TGCGCCAGCAGCCAAGAGGCAGTCCTCTATGGCTACACCTTC
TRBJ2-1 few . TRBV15 CATSRIRRQEQFF TGTGCCACCAGCAGAATTAGACGACAAGAGCAGTTCTTC
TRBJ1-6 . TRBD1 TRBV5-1 CASSLGQGGNSPLHF TGCGCCAGCAGCTTGGGACAGGGCGGTAATTCACCCCTCCACTTT
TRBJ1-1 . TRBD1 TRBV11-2 CASSLGGQGNTEAFF TGTGCCAGCAGCTTAGGGGGACAGGGAAACACTGAAGCTTTCTTT
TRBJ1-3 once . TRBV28 CASSRSIRSLSGNTIYF TGTGCCAGCAGCCGCTCCATCCGTAGTCTATCTGGAAACACCATATATTTT
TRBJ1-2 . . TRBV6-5 CASSADRNYGYTF TGTGCCAGCAGTGCCGACAGGAACTATGGCTACACCTTC
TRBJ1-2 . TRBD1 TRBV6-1 CASSERGRDGYTF TGTGCCAGCAGTGAGAGGGGGCGGGATGGCTACACCTTC
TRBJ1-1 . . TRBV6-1 CASSEGGTGPPVFEAFF TGTGCCAGCAGTGAAGGGGGTACAGGGCCCCCGGTTTTTGAAGCTTTCTTT
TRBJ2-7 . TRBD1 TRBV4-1 CASSQRTGGPYEQYF TGCGCCAGCAGCCAAAGGACAGGGGGTCCCTACGAGCAGTACTTC
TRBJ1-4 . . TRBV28 CASSQPTGSGEKLFF TGTGCCAGCAGCCAACCGACAGGCTCAGGGGAAAAACTGTTTTTT
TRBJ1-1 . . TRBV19 CASSITGGNTEAFF TGTGCCAGTAGTATTACCGGGGGGAACACTGAAGCTTTCTTT
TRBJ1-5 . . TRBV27 CASSLVSTGMSNQPQHF TGTGCCAGCAGTTTAGTATCAACAGGGATGAGCAATCAGCCCCAGCATTTT
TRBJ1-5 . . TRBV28 CASSFAGVSNQPQHF TGTGCCAGCAGTTTCGCAGGGGTTAGCAATCAGCCCCAGCATTTT
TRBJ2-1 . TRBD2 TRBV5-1 CASSLKSGTYNEQFF TGCGCCAGCAGCTTGAAAAGCGGGACCTACAATGAGCAGTTCTTC
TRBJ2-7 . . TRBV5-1 CASSAEYEQYF TGCGCCAGCAGCGCGGAATACGAGCAGTACTTC
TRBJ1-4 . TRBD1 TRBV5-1 CASSLAGTGIRKLFF TGCGCCAGCAGCTTGGCCGGGACAGGGATTCGCAAACTGTTTTTT
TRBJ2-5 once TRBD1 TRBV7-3 CASSLSGPGQGVLGTQYF TGTGCCAGCAGCTTAAGTGGTCCGGGACAGGGGGTTTTAGGGACCCAGTACTTC
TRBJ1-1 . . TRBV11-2 CASSLAQGGFMNTEAFF TGTGCCAGCAGCTTAGCCCAGGGAGGGTTCATGAACACTGAAGCTTTCTTT
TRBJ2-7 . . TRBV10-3 CATQEVETYEQYF TGTGCCACCCAGGAGGTCGAGACCTACGAGCAGTACTTC
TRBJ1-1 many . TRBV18 CASHPAATTTEAFF TGTGCCAGCCATCCCGCGGCGACGACCACTGAAGCTTTCTTT
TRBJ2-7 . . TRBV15 CATSRDRGREQYF TGTGCCACCAGCAGAGATAGGGGTAGGGAGCAGTACTTC
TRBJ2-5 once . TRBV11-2 CASSLGRGRQETQYF TGTGCCAGCAGCTTAGGCCGGGGGAGGCAAGAGACCCAGTACTTC
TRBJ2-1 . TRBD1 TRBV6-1 CASRDRGGYNEQFF TGTGCCAGCAGGGACAGGGGGGGATACAATGAGCAGTTCTTC
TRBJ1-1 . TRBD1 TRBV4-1 CASSQEDRGSRAEAFF TGCGCCAGCAGCCAGGAGGACAGGGGGAGTCGAGCTGAAGCTTTCTTT
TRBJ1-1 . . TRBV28 CASRIQVLNTEAFF TGTGCCAGCAGGATACAGGTACTGAACACTGAAGCTTTCTTT
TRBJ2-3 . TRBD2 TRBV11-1 CASSLSGRVADTQYF TGTGCCAGCAGCTTGAGCGGGAGGGTGGCAGATACGCAGTATTTT